The present T cell receptor beta chain was sequenced within a study of cytomegalovirus exposure and HLA in healthy donors. The CDR3 has 16 amino acids. Germline V gives CDR1 SGHRS, CDR2 YFSETQ. The J segment lost 7 bases and the V segment lost 0 bases, leaving 9 bases of the junction unmatched. This PCR relied on a set of 60 Vbeta primers and 13 Jbeta primers. TCRdb keeps only in-frame clones here, not all; method: immunoSEQ multiplex PCR. The profile shows around 140,000 clones, 70% to 80% of them singletons. Source material: PBMCs. The source is a female donor in good health and CMV-seronegative. The chain couples TRBV5-1 to TRBJ2-2; 7 nucleotides agree with TRBD2. The DNA for the CDR3 is TGCGCCAGCAGCTTGGTGGCGGGAGCCGGAGTCGGGGAGCTGTTTTTT. Translation: CASSLVAGAGVGELFF.